This TCR beta chain was obtained from a study of CD8 T cells in Susac syndrome. This CDR3 region has 15 residues. V shed 6 bases, J shed 0 bases, and the junction held 6 bases outside the gene matches. In germline, CDR1 is SQVTM, CDR2 ANQGSEA. The RNA, about 0.45 to 1 ug, was put through reverse transcription using random hexamers. TCRdb re-derived calls from the immunoSEQ multiplex PCR reads in MiXCR, one entry per CDR3 protein. Among 200,000 to 250,000 distinct CDR3 sequences listed, over 90% were seen once. V gene TRBV29-1 combines with J gene TRBJ2-1, with TRBD2 matching over 9 bases. This clonotype was obtained from a human donor with multiple sclerosis. The source material was CD4+ T cells from PBMCs. The CDR3 sequence is CSVLSSGGSYNEQFF. Here the CDR3 DNA reads TGCAGCGTCCTGAGTAGCGGGGGCTCCTACAATGAGCAGTTCTTC.